Listed below are T cell receptor beta chains from one sample, sequenced in a study of breast tumors, draining lymph nodes, adjacent tissues. TCRdb called the multiplex PCR reads again in MiXCR, with one record for every CDR3 protein. The sample contains around 13,000 distinct CDR3 sequences, less than 85% of which appear only once. The sequenced sample consisted of tumor-adjacent breast tissue. These receptors came from a female donor with breast cancer. Some clones in this sample may be carry-over from other donors' samples. Both conserved end residues are part of each CDR3. D genes are given only for firm matches. Expanded clones are given a class, and other clones once, few, many or no size at all.

d_call: TRBD2
v_call: TRBV5-4
j_call: TRBJ2-3
clone_size: NA
cdr3_nt: TGTGCCAGCAGCTCCATGGGACTAGCGGGAGGAGCGGGCACAGATACGCAGTATTTT
cdr3_aa: CASSSMGLAGGAGTDTQYF

d_call: TRBD2
v_call: TRBV5-1
j_call: TRBJ2-1
clone_size: NA
cdr3_nt: TGCGCCAGCAGCCAGACTAGCGGGAGCTCCTACAATGAGCAGTTCTTC
cdr3_aa: CASSQTSGSSYNEQFF

d_call: TRBD2
v_call: TRBV12-3/TRBV12-4
j_call: TRBJ2-2
clone_size: once
cdr3_nt: TGTGCCAGCAGTGCGTCTAGCGGGAACACCGGGGAGCTGTTTTTT
cdr3_aa: CASSASSGNTGELFF

d_call: TRBD1
v_call: TRBV30
j_call: TRBJ1-6
clone_size: many
cdr3_nt: TGTGCCTGGAGTGTTCAAGGGACAGGAAATTCACCCCTCCACTTT
cdr3_aa: CAWSVQGTGNSPLHF

d_call: TRBD2
v_call: TRBV7-2
j_call: TRBJ2-1
clone_size: NA
cdr3_nt: TGTGCCAGCAGCCCCCGGACTAGCAACAATGAGCAGTTCTTC
cdr3_aa: CASSPRTSNNEQFF

d_call: TRBD2
v_call: TRBV20-1
j_call: TRBJ2-5
clone_size: NA
cdr3_nt: TGCAGTGCTAGATCGACTAGCGGGAGGGGTCCACGGGGGACCCAGTACTTC
cdr3_aa: CSARSTSGRGPRGTQYF

d_call: NA
v_call: TRBV20-1
j_call: TRBJ1-2
clone_size: medium-sized
cdr3_nt: TGCAGTGCTAGTTCTACCCTCAGGGGAAGGGGATATGGCTACACCTTC
cdr3_aa: CSASSTLRGRGYGYTF

d_call: NA
v_call: TRBV19
j_call: TRBJ1-5
clone_size: once
cdr3_nt: TGTGCCAGTAGTATCCCACCGATGCCCCAGCATTTT
cdr3_aa: CASSIPPMPQHF

d_call: NA
v_call: TRBV7-2
j_call: TRBJ1-2
clone_size: NA
cdr3_nt: TGTGCCAGCAGCTTAGACCTCCACGATAACTATGGCTACACCTTC
cdr3_aa: CASSLDLHDNYGYTF

d_call: NA
v_call: TRBV2
j_call: TRBJ1-2
clone_size: NA
cdr3_nt: TGTGCCAGCAGTGATCAGGGAGATGGCTACACCTTC
cdr3_aa: CASSDQGDGYTF

d_call: NA
v_call: TRBV20-1
j_call: TRBJ2-7
clone_size: NA
cdr3_nt: TGCAGTGCTAGAGATCAGGGTTCCTACGAGCAGTACTTC
cdr3_aa: CSARDQGSYEQYF

d_call: NA
v_call: TRBV14
j_call: TRBJ2-1
clone_size: once
cdr3_nt: TGTGCCAGCAGCCCCTCTCCCCGATATGAGCAGTTCTTC
cdr3_aa: CASSPSPRYEQFF